These 24 T cell receptor beta chains were all obtained from the same sample, sequenced in a study of T-cell reconstitution after alpha-beta-depleted transplantation in children. Preparation of the TCRbeta library was carried out with unique molecular identifiers. One entry per CDR3 protein, called by TCRdb with MiXCR from the PCR reads. The sample has 450,000 to 500,000 distinct CDR3 sequences, roughly an eighth seen once; the top ten hold around 6%. The sample here was PBMCs from the stem cell graft donor, taken from the stem cell graft. The receptors were gathered from a human donor who donated a stem cell graft to a child with combined immunodeficiency.

This clonotype was observed many times. The chain has TRBV3-1 and TRBJ1-3, with D unclear. The germline CDR1 and CDR2 sequences are LGHDT and YNNKEL (reference sequence). The CDR3 extends over 15 amino acids. V lost 1 base, J lost 0 bases, and 7 bases lay in between. CDR3 sequence reads: CASSQGLISGNTIYF. The CDR3 region has the DNA TGTGCCAGCAGCCAAGGACTTATCTCTGGAAACACCATATATTTT.

This clonotype was picked up many times. The gene calls are TRBV5-1 and TRBJ2-3; tentatively, D is TRBD1 (6 bases). CDR1 and CDR2 from the germline V gene are SGHRS and YFSETQ. V lost 0 bases to trimming and J lost 5 bases, with 7 bases between them. This CDR3 has 13 residues. The CDR3 DNA reads as TGCGCCAGCAGCTTGGGGGGACAAGATACGCAGTATTTT. Residues: CASSLGGQDTQYF.

This clonotype has just a few counts. The chain joins TRBV10-3 to TRBJ2-2; 7 nucleotides match TRBD1. The J segment lost 3 bases and the V segment lost 2 bases, leaving 3 bases of the junction unmatched. Germline assignment: CDR1 ENHRY and CDR2 SYGVKD. This CDR3 spans 15 amino acids. CDR3 loop: CAISEGTADTGELFF. DNA of the CDR3: TGTGCCATCAGTGAGGGGACAGCCGACACCGGGGAGCTGTTTTTT.

Only a few counts were recorded for this clonotype. The V and J genes are TRBV7-9 and TRBJ1-1; 7 nucleotides match TRBD1. Germline values: CDR1 SEHNR, CDR2 FQNEAQ (reference sequence). This CDR3 has 15 residues. The V segment lost 5 bases and the J segment 1 base; nucleotides outside the gene matches: 7. CDR3 coding DNA: TGTGCCAGCAGCAAAGAACAGGGGAGGAACACTGAAGCTTTCTTT. Amino acids: CASSKEQGRNTEAFF.

This clonotype was recorded at least ten times. The chain employs TRBV5-5 and TRBJ2-7; the D is unclear. The CDR3 is made up of 15 amino acids. Germline V gene lookup returns CDR1 SGHKS and CDR2 YYEKEE (reference sequence). Trimming pared 0 bases from V and 0 bases from J, leaving 10 bases between. CDR3 sequence reads: CASSLEWSSSYEQYF. The CDR3 nucleotides are TGTGCCAGCAGCTTGGAATGGAGCAGCTCCTACGAGCAGTACTTC.

The V gene is TRBV20-1, the J gene TRBJ2-4; unclear D gene. The V and J ends lost 6 bases and 2 bases respectively, with 17 bases between them. Per the germline V gene, CDR1 is DFQATT and CDR2 is SNEGSKA (reference sequence). CDR3 length: 15 amino acids. This chain's CDR3 is CSASTHTLTKNIQYF. CDR3 sequence (DNA): TGCAGTGCCTCGACCCACACGCTCACCAAAAACATTCAGTACTTC.

This clonotype was picked up many times. The CDR3 bases are TGTGCCAGCAGCCACTCTTTACGTACGGCAGATACGCAGTATTTT. This encodes CASSHSLRTADTQYF. The chain couples TRBV3-1 to TRBJ2-3; D is uncertain. Germline CDR1 LGHDT, CDR2 YNNKEL (reference sequence). The V end was cut by 3 bases, the J end by 4 bases, with 14 bases between. The CDR3 length is 15 residues.

The chain is built from TRBV10-1 and TRBJ1-1; D may be TRBD1 (6 bases). The V gene's germline CDR1 is WNHNN and CDR2 SYGVQD (reference sequence). The V gene lost 5 bases and the J gene lost 1 base, with 20 bases spanning the gap. The CDR3 loop spans 17 amino acids. The CDR3 sequence is CASSLITDSPTNTEAFF. The CDR3 bases are TGCGCCAGCAGTTTAATAACGGACAGCCCTACGAACACTGAAGCTTTCTTT.

This clonotype has ten or more counts. V and J are TRBV5-1 and TRBJ2-1; 9 bases agree with TRBD2. The junction had 10 bases not matched to a gene; V was cut back by 5 bases and J by 4 bases. This CDR3 region has 16 residues. The germline gives CDR1 SGHRS, CDR2 YFSETQ. As DNA, the CDR3 is TGCGCCAGCAGACGTAGCGGGAGAGAGACTTACAATGAGCAGTTCTTC. As protein: CASRRSGRETYNEQFF.

The genes are TRBV24-1 and TRBJ2-3, with D unclear. Trimming removed 3 bases at V and 0 bases at J, with 12 bases between. This CDR3 has 16 residues. Germline V gene data show CDR1 as KGHDR and CDR2 as SFDVKD. CDR3 residues: CATSDVGRASTDTQYF. CDR3 DNA: TGTGCCACCAGTGATGTCGGTAGAGCTAGCACAGATACGCAGTATTTT.

The table lists this clonotype with a few counts. This chain uses TRBV10-3 with TRBJ1-1; 11 nucleotides align to TRBD1. The CDR3 sequence is 14 residues long. Trimming cost V 4 bases and J 7 bases; bases outside gene matches: 5. Per the germline V gene, CDR1 is ENHRY and CDR2 is SYGVKD. The CDR3 DNA sequence: TGTGCCATCAGTGGGACAGGGGGCCCCTTTGAAGCTTTCTTT. As protein: CAISGTGGPFEAFF.

The J gene is TRBJ2-3, the V gene TRBV18, with D possibly being TRBD1 (6 bases). V lost 5 bases to trimming and J lost 5 bases, with 14 bases between them. Germline V gene data show CDR1 as KGHSH and CDR2 as LQKENI. This CDR3 is 14 amino acids long. The CDR3 nucleotides are TGTGCCAGCTCAGCGGACAGCCGAGGAGATACGCAGTATTTT. Residues: CASSADSRGDTQYF.

This clonotype is medium-sized in the sample. The chain has TRBV7-3 and TRBJ2-7; D is undetermined. The CDR3 covers 11 residues. Trimming cost V 1 base and J 6 bases, with 4 bases left between them. The germline V gene has CDR1 SGHTA and CDR2 FQGTGA. The DNA of the CDR3 is TGTGCCAGCAGCTTAAGGGGCGAGCAGTACTTC. This translates into CASSLRGEQYF. The variable domain in full, with the rest retrieved from reference TRBV7-3 and TRBJ2-7, is GAGVSQTPSNKVTEKGKYVELRCDPISGHTALYWYRQSLGQGPEFLIYFQGTGAADDSGLPNDRFFAVRPEGSVSTLKIQRTERGDSAVYLCASSLRGEQYFGPGTRLTVT.

This clonotype was counted only a few times. The rearrangement joins TRBV10-3 to TRBJ2-7; possible D gene TRBD2, 6 bases. CDR3 length equals 15 residues. The V gene lost 8 bases and the J gene lost 3 bases, with 20 bases spanning the gap. Germline CDR1 is ENHRY and CDR2 is SYGVKD. The CDR3 reads CAIQGAGKDYYEQYF. The CDR3 DNA reads as TGTGCCATCCAAGGGGCAGGGAAGGACTACTACGAGCAGTACTTC.

A few counts support this clonotype. The CDR3 sequence is CASSLGIQSYEQYF. The CDR3 bases are TGTGCCAGCAGCTTGGGGATCCAATCCTACGAGCAGTACTTC. The chain is built from TRBV7-2 and TRBJ2-7, with D uncertain. Germline values: CDR1 SGHTA, CDR2 FQGNSA. V was clipped by 3 bases and J by 1 base, with 10 bases between them. The CDR3 is 14 residues long.

In its sample, this clonotype was seen many times. The rearrangement joins TRBV12-3 or TRBV12-4 to TRBJ2-5; TRBD2 matches at 8 bases. V shed 6 bases and J 5 bases; nucleotides not matched to a gene: 2. The CDR3 covers 12 residues. The CDR3 sequence: CASRASGETQYF. As DNA, the CDR3 is TGTGCCAGCAGGGCTAGCGGGGAGACCCAGTACTTC.

The chain couples TRBV5-4 to TRBJ2-1; D perhaps matches TRBD1 (5 bases). Trimming left V 0 bases short and J 8 bases short, with 24 bases between. The CDR3 is 18 amino acids. CDR1 is SGHNT and CDR2 is YYREEE in the germline V gene (reference sequence). The CDR3: CASSLAVIGVSPIDEQFF. The CDR3 DNA reads as TGTGCCAGCAGCTTGGCCGTGATAGGGGTTAGCCCTATCGATGAGCAGTTCTTC.

This clonotype was detected a few times. The DNA of the CDR3 is TGTGCCAGCAGCAACGGGGGGAGGAGCTACGAGCAGTACTTC. Its protein product is CASSNGGRSYEQYF. V and J are TRBV9 and TRBJ2-7, with 7 nucleotides matching TRBD2. V was pared by 4 bases and J by 3 bases, with 7 bases of the junction left unmatched. The CDR3 runs to 14 residues. Germline CDR1 reads SGDLS; CDR2 reads YYNGEE.

This clonotype was counted between two and nine times. This chain joins TRBV12-3 or TRBV12-4 and TRBJ2-1, with a possible D match to TRBD1 (6 bases). Deletions cut 6 bases from V and 8 bases from J, with 20 bases between. This CDR3 has 15 amino acids. The chain's CDR3 is CASRTGSLDEDEQFF. The CDR3 region has the DNA TGTGCCAGCAGAACAGGGTCCCTAGATGAGGATGAGCAGTTCTTC.

Concerning this clonotype: Mismatch with germline at one junction end may stem from a read error. The chain combines TRBV5-1 with TRBJ2-7, with 10 bases identical to TRBD1. Germline V CDR1 and CDR2: SGHRS, YFSETQ. The CDR3 is 15 amino acids. CDR3 DNA: TGCGCCAGCACCTTGGGGGGACAGGGGACCTACGAGCAGTACTTC. Protein product: CASTLGGQGTYEQYF. Drawing the rest from reference TRBV5-1 and TRBJ2-7, the complete variable domain is KAGVTQTPRYLIKTRGQQVTLSCSPISGHRSVSWYQQTPGQGLQFLFEYFSETQRNKGNFPGRFSGRQFSNSRSEMNVSTLELGDSALYLCASTLGGQGTYEQYFGPGTRLTVT.

This clonotype was counted a few times. The V and J genes are TRBV27 and TRBJ2-3; the D gene is possibly TRBD2 (5 bases). CDR1 MNHEY and CDR2 SMNVEV come from the germline V gene (reference sequence). Deletions cut 2 bases from V and 2 bases from J, with 14 bases between. CDR3 length equals 16 residues. The CDR3 DNA is TGTGCCAGCAGTTTAACCGTAAGCGGCCTCACAGATACGCAGTATTTT. Translation gives CASSLTVSGLTDTQYF.

The V and J genes are TRBV5-5 and TRBJ2-7, with TRBD2 matching 7 bases. This CDR3 contains 16 residues. CDR1 and CDR2 (germline): SGHKS, YYEKEE (reference sequence). With V trimmed by 2 bases and J by 2 bases, 10 bases remained unmatched. The chain's CDR3 is CASSLGVVSGTYEQYF. The CDR3, as DNA: TGTGCCAGCAGCTTAGGGGTGGTGAGCGGGACCTACGAGCAGTACTTC.

This clonotype was seen only a few times. The chain is built from TRBV5-1 and TRBJ2-5; possible D gene TRBD1, 8 bases. V lost 4 bases to trimming and J lost 3 bases, with 16 bases between them. The CDR3 totals 15 residues. CDR1 and CDR2 from the germline V gene are SGHRS and YFSETQ. The CDR3 sequence is CASSQYTGGEETQYF. CDR3 bases: TGCGCCAGCAGCCAATATACAGGGGGGGAAGAGACCCAGTACTTC. The variable domain in full, completed from reference TRBV5-1 and TRBJ2-5, reads KAGVTQTPRYLIKTRGQQVTLSCSPISGHRSVSWYQQTPGQGLQFLFEYFSETQRNKGNFPGRFSGRQFSNSRSEMNVSTLELGDSALYLCASSQYTGGEETQYFGPGTRLLVL.

This clonotype has more than one count but fewer than ten. V is TRBV9 and J is TRBJ2-1; either TRBD1 or TRBD2 may supply D (5 bases each). The CDR3 sequence is 16 residues long. Trimming left V 4 bases short and J 0 bases short, with 14 bases between. Per germline, CDR1 SGDLS and CDR2 YYNGEE. As DNA, the CDR3 is TGTGCCAGCAGCCGGGACCCCCAGAGCTCCTACAATGAGCAGTTCTTC. Encoded protein: CASSRDPQSSYNEQFF. Based on the CDR3 plus reference TRBV9 and TRBJ2-1, the full variable domain is DSGVTQTPKHLITATGQRVTLRCSPRSGDLSVYWYQQSLDQGLQFLIQYYNGEERAKGNILERFSAQQFPDLHSELNLSSLELGDSALYFCASSRDPQSSYNEQFFGPGTRLTVL.